This T cell receptor beta chain is drawn from a study of cytomegalovirus exposure and HLA in healthy donors. Regarding the study as a whole: TCR beta V segments were, for the most part, productive about 90% or about 30% of the time in an earlier analysis. Later analysis suggested links between common viral pathogens and several top significant clusters.

While unrecorded immune exposures were likely, the donors were nominally healthy when sampled. V lost 5 bases and J lost 0, with 14 bases in between. The CDR3 has 16 residues. Germline CDR1 reads SGHTA; CDR2 reads FQGTGA. 13 Jbeta primers and 60 Vbeta primers were used for the PCR. In the authors' methods: Later, 75 million to 100 million unique TCR beta chains were counted in an analysis, and about 12 million of them were shared. Here immunoSEQ multiplex PCR was the method, and the copy in TCRdb shows in-frame clones only, minus some. V and J calls and clone size come straight from that table; D and trimming were deduced from the DNA. Its clone listing holds 70,000 to 80,000 clones. About this clone: Its antigen is currently unknown.

Material for sequencing was PBMCs. This chain connects TRBV7-3 to TRBJ2-1, with D possibly matching TRBD2 (6 bases). The receptor was isolated from a man aged 40-49 years in good health and CMV-seronegative. The CDR3, as DNA: TGTGCCAGCAGCCCGGGGAGGTCCGCCTCCTACAATGAGCAGTTCTTC. This translates into CASSPGRSASYNEQFF. The entire variable domain, with the rest obtained from reference TRBV7-3 and TRBJ2-1, is as follows: GAGVSQTPSNKVTEKGKYVELRCDPISGHTALYWYRQSLGQGPEFLIYFQGTGAADDSGLPNDRFFAVRPEGSVSTLKIQRTERGDSAVYLCASSPGRSASYNEQFFGPGTRLTVL.